This TCR beta chain came from a study of cytomegalovirus exposure and HLA in healthy donors. A multiplex PCR was run with 60 Vbeta primers and 13 Jbeta primers. This table comes from immunoSEQ multiplex PCR, and its TCRdb copy is limited to in-frame clones, with some not included. This table has around 120,000 clones, about 80% appearing once. The CDR3 loop spans 15 amino acids. J was trimmed by 6 bases and V by 6 bases; bases with no gene match: 6. Per the germline V gene, CDR1 is SNHLY and CDR2 is FYNNEI. Details on this clone: The antigen remains unidentified.

General observations from the study: Excluded: some indistinguishable V segments such as TRBV6-2 and TRBV6-3. Later analysis identified several of the most significant clusters that appeared linked to common viral pathogens. A few CMV-associated chains proved CMV antigen-specific in vitro.

The chain joins TRBV2 to TRBJ2-3, with TRBD2 matching 13 bases. The sequencing input was PBMCs. The sequence was obtained from a man aged 60 to 75 in good health and CMV-seropositive. The CDR3 nucleotides read TGTGCCAGCAGGGCCGGACTAGCGGGAGAGGATACGCAGTATTTT. This sequence encodes CASRAGLAGEDTQYF.